In this sample, the clone carrying this T cell receptor (beta chain) turned up a few times. This specimen belongs to a study of blood T cell repertoires in COVID-19. Study details: COVID-19 samples, acute and convalescent, were from the United States, Italy and Spain. Sources were T cells, B-cell-depleted T cells, or PBMCs; the material itself was cDNA or gDNA.

Recruits, aged about 18 to 100 years, lived in under 25 US areas. Each participant's cohort was designated according to participant-reported clinical history. V was pared by 5 bases and J by 3 bases, with 13 bases between. CDR1 is MGHRA, CDR2 YSYEKL, per germline. CDR3 length equals 14 residues. The table came from immunoSEQ multiplex PCR; TCRdb's copy has only in-frame clones and leaves some out. The repertoire includes some 290,000 clones, roughly 93% of them detected once, and about 2.5% sits in the top ten. This receptor was taken from a woman between 40 and 55 years old with acute COVID-19. Sequencing was carried out using PBMCs or T cells enriched from blood (not recorded which). The J gene is TRBJ2-5, the V gene TRBV4-1; TRBD1 is a possible D gene (6 bases). The CDR3 loop reads CASSRTQGKETQYF. The CDR3 DNA follows: TGCGCCAGCAGCAGAACACAGGGAAAAGAGACCCAGTACTTC.